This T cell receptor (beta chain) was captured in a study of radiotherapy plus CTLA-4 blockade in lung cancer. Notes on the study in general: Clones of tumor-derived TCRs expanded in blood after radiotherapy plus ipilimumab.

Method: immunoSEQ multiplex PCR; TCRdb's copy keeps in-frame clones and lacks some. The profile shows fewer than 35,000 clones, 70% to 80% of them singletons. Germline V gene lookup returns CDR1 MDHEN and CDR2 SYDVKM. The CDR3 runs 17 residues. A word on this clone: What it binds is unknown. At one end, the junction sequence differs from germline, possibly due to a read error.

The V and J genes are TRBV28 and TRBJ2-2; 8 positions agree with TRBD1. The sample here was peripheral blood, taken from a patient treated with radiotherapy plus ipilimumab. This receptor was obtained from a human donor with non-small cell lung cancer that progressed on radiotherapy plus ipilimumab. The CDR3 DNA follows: TGTGCCAGCAGAACTGAAATCCGGACAGGGAACACCAGGGAGCTGTTTTTT. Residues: CASRTEIRTGNTRELFF.